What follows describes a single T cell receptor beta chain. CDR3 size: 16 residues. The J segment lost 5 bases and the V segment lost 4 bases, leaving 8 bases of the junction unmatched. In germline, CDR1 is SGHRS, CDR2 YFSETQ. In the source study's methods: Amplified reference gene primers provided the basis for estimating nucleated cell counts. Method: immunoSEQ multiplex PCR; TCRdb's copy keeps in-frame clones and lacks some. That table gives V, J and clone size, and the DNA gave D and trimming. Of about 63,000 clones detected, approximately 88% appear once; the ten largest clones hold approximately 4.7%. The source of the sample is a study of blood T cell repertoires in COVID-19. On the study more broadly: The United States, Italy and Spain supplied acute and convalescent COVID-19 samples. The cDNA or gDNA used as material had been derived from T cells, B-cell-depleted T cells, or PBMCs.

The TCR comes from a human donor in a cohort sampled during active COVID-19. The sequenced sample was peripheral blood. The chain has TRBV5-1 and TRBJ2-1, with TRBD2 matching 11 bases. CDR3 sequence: CASSPVAGGPNNEQFF. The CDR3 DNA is TGCGCCAGCAGCCCGGTAGCGGGGGGGCCCAACAATGAGCAGTTCTTC.